Presented here are 25 T cell receptor beta chains from one specimen sequenced in a study of blood T cell repertoires in COVID-19. TCRdb's table, derived via immunoSEQ multiplex PCR, lists solely in-frame clones and lacks some. Of around 220,000 clones listed, roughly 88% are singletons. Material for sequencing was peripheral blood. Receptors were obtained from a young man with active or convalescent COVID-19.

The chain couples TRBV27 to TRBJ1-6, with D possibly being TRBD1 (6 bases). The germline V gene has CDR1 MNHEY and CDR2 SMNVEV (reference sequence). V was pared by 6 bases and J by 3 bases, with 18 bases between. The CDR3 contains 17 residues. The CDR3 protein is CASSPDIQGYYNSPLHF. The CDR3 region has the DNA TGTGCCAGCAGCCCGGATATACAGGGCTACTATAATTCACCCCTCCACTTT.

V gene TRBV28 combines with J gene TRBJ2-3; 11 bases are a match to TRBD2. Per the germline V gene, CDR1 is MDHEN and CDR2 is SYDVKM. With 5 bases clipped from V and 2 bases from J, the junction kept 6 bases outside the gene matches. The CDR3 length is 16 residues. CDR3 sequence (DNA): TGTGCCAGCAGTCCTCTAGCGGGAGGACACACAGATACGCAGTATTTT. Its protein product is CASSPLAGGHTDTQYF.

The rearrangement links TRBV24-1 to TRBJ2-2; TRBD2 matches 8 bases. Germline V gives CDR1 KGHDR, CDR2 SFDVKD. This CDR3 has 16 amino acids. V lost 3 bases and J lost 1; bases outside the gene matches: 3. The CDR3 sequence: CATSDQLAGNTGELFF. DNA of the CDR3: TGTGCCACCAGTGATCAGCTAGCGGGGAACACCGGGGAGCTGTTTTTT.

In regard to this clone: Other DNA sequences of this sample code for an identical CDR3. The J gene is TRBJ1-3, the V gene TRBV11-2; D not resolved. V lost 0 bases and J lost 1, with 7 bases in between. CDR1 is SGHAT and CDR2 is FQNNGV in the germline V gene. The CDR3 is 15 residues long. CDR3 nucleotide sequence: TGTGCCAGCAGCTTAGATAGAGGGTCTGGAAACACCATATATTTT. Translation: CASSLDRGSGNTIYF.

This clone appeared a single time. V usage is TRBV19 and J usage is TRBJ1-1, with 12 nucleotides matching TRBD1. V was pared by 2 bases and J by 3 bases, with 7 bases of the junction left unmatched. Germline lookup yields CDR1 LNHDA and CDR2 SQIVND (reference sequence). The CDR3 is made up of 17 amino acids. As DNA, the CDR3 is TGTGCCAGTAGTATAAGTTCGGGGACAGGGGGCTACACTGAAGCTTTCTTT. Translated: CASSISSGTGGYTEAFF.

This clone was counted once. The rearrangement joins TRBV27 to TRBJ2-3; D possibly corresponds to TRBD2 (5 bases). CDR3 size: 13 residues. Germline CDR1 reads MNHEY; CDR2 reads SMNVEV (reference sequence). V lost 5 bases and J 6 bases, leaving 12 bases between the germline ends. CDR3 in amino acids: CASSLQTRDTQYF. In nucleotides, the CDR3 is TGTGCCAGCAGTCTCCAAACTAGGGATACGCAGTATTTT.

This clone was detected only a few times. The J gene is TRBJ1-2, the V gene TRBV11-2; D possibly corresponds to TRBD1 (6 bases). CDR1 and CDR2 (germline): SGHAT, FQNNGV. The V end was cut by 5 bases, the J end by 3 bases, with 13 bases between. The CDR3 contains 14 residues. This chain's CDR3 is CASSLQGMDYGYTF. Written as DNA, the CDR3 is TGTGCCAGCAGCCTACAGGGAATGGACTATGGCTACACCTTC.

This sequence joins TRBV5-1 and TRBJ2-1, with 7 nucleotides matching TRBD2. V shed 0 bases and J 6 bases; nucleotides not matched to a gene: 6. This CDR3 is built from 15 residues. Looked up from germline, CDR1 is SGHRS and CDR2 is YFSETQ. CDR3 sequence: CASSLEAGASNEQFF. As DNA, the CDR3 is TGCGCCAGCAGCTTGGAGGCGGGAGCTAGCAATGAGCAGTTCTTC. Supplemented by reference TRBV5-1 and TRBJ2-1, the full variable domain reads KAGVTQTPRYLIKTRGQQVTLSCSPISGHRSVSWYQQTPGQGLQFLFEYFSETQRNKGNFPGRFSGRQFSNSRSEMNVSTLELGDSALYLCASSLEAGASNEQFFGPGTRLTVL.

The rearrangement uses TRBV10-3 and TRBJ1-2; possible D gene TRBD1, 5 bases. Germline V CDR1 and CDR2: ENHRY, SYGVKD. The CDR3 covers 14 residues. V lost 0 bases and J 4 bases, leaving 9 bases between the germline ends. The CDR3 DNA is TGTGCCATCAGTGAGTCGTTCGACAGCTATGGCTACACCTTC. Encoded protein: CAISESFDSYGYTF.

This clone was seen a handful of times. The chain couples TRBV5-1 to TRBJ1-4; D remains unclear. The CDR3 contains 16 residues. Trimming cost V 0 bases and J 5 bases, with 14 bases left between them. CDR1 SGHRS and CDR2 YFSETQ come from the germline V gene. Here the CDR3 reads CASSLVLAGQNEKLFF. In DNA, the CDR3 is TGCGCCAGCAGCTTGGTCTTGGCGGGTCAAAATGAAAAACTGTTTTTT.

The chain couples TRBV20-1 to TRBJ2-7; TRBD2 is a possible D gene (6 bases). The CDR3 sequence is 14 residues long. CDR1 is DFQATT, CDR2 SNEGSKA, per germline (reference sequence). Trimming took 3 bases from V and 6 from J, leaving 18 bases between them. CDR3 nucleotides: TGCAGTGCTAGTTTGGGGGTCGGGGGTGCCGAGCAGTACTTC. Translation: CSASLGVGGAEQYF.

The CDR3 here is CASSPTRVQETQYF. CDR3 coding DNA: TGTGCCAGCAGCCCCACCCGAGTCCAAGAGACCCAGTACTTC. J is TRBJ2-5 and V is TRBV7-2; D not certain. Germline V gives CDR1 SGHTA, CDR2 FQGNSA. CDR3 length: 14 amino acids. V was cut by 5 bases and J by 1 base, with 11 bases left in between.

The rearrangement joins TRBV7-3 to TRBJ1-4, with 9 bases matching TRBD1. The trim removed 5 bases at V and 8 bases at J, leaving 6 bases unmatched. The CDR3 length is 14 residues. Germline V CDR1 and CDR2: SGHTA, FQGTGA. CDR3 sequence: CASSPTGGSEKLFF. DNA of the CDR3: TGTGCCAGCAGCCCGACAGGGGGTAGCGAAAAACTGTTTTTT.

V gene TRBV18 combines with J gene TRBJ1-1, with D perhaps TRBD1 (5 bases). Trimming removed 2 bases at V and 7 bases at J, with 8 bases between. CDR3 length: 12 residues. Germline-derived CDR1 and CDR2 are KGHSH and LQKENI. CDR3 sequence (DNA): TGTGCCAGCTCACCAGACAGCGATGAAGCTTTCTTT. Translation gives CASSPDSDEAFF.

The rearrangement uses TRBV7-3 and TRBJ2-2; a weak D match, TRBD2 (6 bases). The germline CDR1 and CDR2 sequences are SGHTA and FQGTGA. CDR3 length: 16 amino acids. Trimming took 2 bases from V and 0 from J, leaving 10 bases between them. CDR3 nucleotides: TGTGCCAGCAGCTTATTGGCGGGGCCGAACACCGGGGAGCTGTTTTTT. Protein sequence: CASSLLAGPNTGELFF. Together with reference TRBV7-3 and TRBJ2-2, the CDR3 gives the full variable domain: GAGVSQTPSNKVTEKGKYVELRCDPISGHTALYWYRQSLGQGPEFLIYFQGTGAADDSGLPNDRFFAVRPEGSVSTLKIQRTERGDSAVYLCASSLLAGPNTGELFFGEGSRLTVL.

The chain joins TRBV11-1 to TRBJ2-6, with 8 bases fitting TRBD1. In germline, CDR1 is SGHAT, CDR2 FQDESV (reference sequence). Unmatched junction bases numbered 1, after V lost 4 bases and J lost 2 bases. This CDR3 comprises 15 residues. The DNA of the CDR3 is TGTGCCAGCAGCTCACAGGGGGCTGGGGCCAACGTCCTGACTTTC. It specifies CASSSQGAGANVLTF. The full variable domain, its missing parts supplied by reference TRBV11-1 and TRBJ2-6, is EAEVAQSPRYKITEKSQAVAFWCDPISGHATLYWYRQILGQGPELLVQFQDESVVDDSQLPKDRFSAERLKGVDSTLKIQPAELGDSAMYLCASSSQGAGANVLTFGAGSRLTVL.

The chain couples TRBV7-2 to TRBJ2-3; D remains ambiguous. The V gene lost 8 bases and the J gene lost 3 bases, with 12 bases spanning the gap. The CDR3 covers 13 residues. Germline CDR1 and CDR2: SGHTA and FQGNSA. DNA for the CDR3: TGTGCCAGCGGTTCTAGGCGTACAGATACGCAGTATTTT. This gives the protein CASGSRRTDTQYF.

The chain employs TRBV29-1 and TRBJ1-2; TRBD1 matches at 8 bases. J gave up 3 bases and V 5 bases, and 8 bases lay outside the gene matches. CDR1 is SQVTM, CDR2 ANQGSEA, per germline. This CDR3 has 14 residues. CDR3 sequence: CSVMAGGGYYGYTF. The CDR3 DNA is TGCAGCGTTATGGCAGGGGGCGGTTACTATGGCTACACCTTC.

The rearrangement links TRBV12-3 or TRBV12-4 to TRBJ2-7, with TRBD1 matching over 7 bases. Germline trimming cut 5 bases from V and 3 bases from J; bases unmatched to any gene: 4. The length of the CDR3 is 13 residues. CDR3 region: CASSKRQGYEQYF. In nucleotides, the CDR3 is TGTGCCAGCAGTAAAAGACAGGGCTACGAGCAGTACTTC.

The chain employs TRBV5-4 and TRBJ1-1; 7 nucleotides line up with TRBD1. The germline gives CDR1 SGHNT, CDR2 YYREEE (reference sequence). Losses at the gene ends were 0 bases for V and 1 base for J; bases not matched to a gene: 3. The length of the CDR3 is 15 residues. Here the CDR3 reads CASSLGRTGNTEAFF. The CDR3 DNA is TGTGCCAGCAGCTTGGGGAGGACAGGGAACACTGAAGCTTTCTTT. The full variable domain, completed using reference TRBV5-4 and TRBJ1-1, is ETGVTQSPTHLIKTRGQQVTLRCSSQSGHNTVSWYQQALGQGPQFIFQYYREEENGRGNFPPRFSGLQFPNYSSELNVNALELDDSALYLCASSLGRTGNTEAFFGQGTRLTVV.

The chain recombines TRBV5-4 with TRBJ2-1, with 8 nucleotides matching TRBD2. The V gene's germline CDR1 is SGHNT and CDR2 YYREEE (reference sequence). This CDR3 is built from 18 residues. The junction had 13 bases not matched to a gene; V was cut back by 3 bases and J by 2 bases. CDR3 DNA: TGTGCCAGCAGCTCCGATCGCGGTAGCGGGAAGACCTACAATGAGCAGTTCTTC. Translating gives CASSSDRGSGKTYNEQFF.

V usage is TRBV10-1 and J usage is TRBJ1-1; 9 nucleotides align to TRBD1. J lost 5 bases, V lost 5 bases, and 3 bases had no gene match. Germline-derived CDR1 and CDR2 are WNHNN and SYGVQD (reference sequence). The CDR3 length is 13 residues. CDR3 nucleotides: TGCGCCAGCAGTACAGGGGGCCGGACTGAAGCTTTCTTT. This codes for CASSTGGRTEAFF.

This chain joins TRBV7-9 and TRBJ1-1; D is unresolved. Deletions cut 4 bases from V and 3 bases from J, with 21 bases between. The CDR3 covers 17 residues. Germline CDR1 is SEHNR and CDR2 is FQNEAQ (reference sequence). CDR3 DNA: TGTGCCAGCAGCTGGAGGTTGGCAATGCCCCTCGACACTGAAGCTTTCTTT. Encoded protein: CASSWRLAMPLDTEAFF.

The chain uses TRBV27 and TRBJ1-1; no clear D. This CDR3 spans 16 amino acids. Between the trimmed V and J ends, which lost 5 bases and 1 base, there was a span of 17 bases. Germline-derived CDR1 and CDR2 are MNHEY and SMNVEV (reference sequence). The CDR3 DNA follows: TGTGCCAGCAGTACCCCCAGCGGGGAACCGAACACTGAAGCTTTCTTT. Protein: CASSTPSGEPNTEAFF.

This chain joins TRBV2 and TRBJ1-5; D is perhaps TRBD1 (5 bases). Germline V gives CDR1 SNHLY, CDR2 FYNNEI. The CDR3 spans 15 residues. The V and J ends lost 2 bases and 2 bases respectively, with 10 bases between them. CDR3 region: CASSEWGGGNQPQHF. As DNA, the CDR3 is TGTGCCAGCAGTGAATGGGGCGGGGGCAATCAGCCCCAGCATTTT. The complete variable domain, with remaining parts taken from reference TRBV2 and TRBJ1-5, reads EPEVTQTPSHQVTQMGQEVILRCVPISNHLYFYWYRQILGQKVEFLVSFYNNEISEKSEIFDDQFSVERPDGSNFTLKIRSTKLEDSAMYFCASSEWGGGNQPQHFGDGTRLSIL.